The next 32 T cell receptor beta chains were all read from a single sample in a study of Ad26.COV2.S vaccination and SARS-CoV-2 variants. Treatment indicated: around 19 received Ad26.COV2.S at low or high dose, single or two shots; 5 received placebo; per-sample allocation not given. Collection of the samples took place on day 63 after the first injection of vaccine or placebo. Method: immunoSEQ multiplex PCR; TCRdb's copy keeps in-frame clones and lacks some. Among more than 300,000 clones, around 89% were seen once, and the ten largest hold around 5.3%. Sequencing was performed on peripheral blood, taken in a trial of Ad26.COV2.S vaccine versus placebo. The receptors shown here come from a person aged 18-65 years who received the Ad26.COV2.S COVID-19 vaccine or a placebo.

The V gene is TRBV29-1, the J gene TRBJ2-3; D is perhaps TRBD1 (5 bases). Germline V gives CDR1 SQVTM, CDR2 ANQGSEA. The CDR3 length is 14 residues. V was shortened by 5 bases and J by 2 bases, with 14 bases between the two germline ends. As DNA, the CDR3 is TGCAGCGTTTCCGGACACGCGAACACAGATACGCAGTATTTT. Its translation: CSVSGHANTDTQYF.

The chain is built from TRBV4-2 and TRBJ2-6, with D perhaps TRBD1 (5 bases). The CDR3 extends over 17 amino acids. Germline V CDR1 and CDR2: LGHNA, YNFKEQ. V was shortened by 4 bases and J by 0 bases, with 13 bases between the two germline ends. CDR3 loop: CASSRLDSSSGANVLTF. The CDR3 DNA reads TGTGCCAGCAGCCGCCTTGACAGCAGCTCTGGGGCCAACGTCCTGACTTTC.

This chain uses TRBV5-1 with TRBJ2-1; 7 bases fit TRBD2. The ends lost 6 bases at V and 2 bases at J; junction bases unmatched: 14. The CDR3 is 17 residues long. CDR1 and CDR2 (germline): SGHRS, YFSETQ. The CDR3 spells CASISDPTSRAYNEQFF. In DNA, the CDR3 is TGCGCCAGCATATCAGACCCGACTAGCAGGGCCTACAATGAGCAGTTCTTC.

The chain uses TRBV12-5 and TRBJ2-7; D unclear. Trimming took 3 bases from V and 4 from J, leaving 13 bases between them. There are 14 residues in the CDR3. Germline values: CDR1 LGHNT, CDR2 FRNRAP. The DNA for the CDR3 is TGTGCTAGTGGTTTATCGGAAGGGAAATACGAGCAGTACTTC. Protein: CASGLSEGKYEQYF. The full variable domain, its missing parts supplied by reference TRBV12-5 and TRBJ2-7, is DARVTQTPRHKVTEMGQEVTMRCQPILGHNTVFWYRQTMMQGLELLAYFRNRAPLDDSGMPKDRFSAEMPDATLATLKIQPSEPRDSAVYFCASGLSEGKYEQYFGPGTRLTVT.

This chain links TRBV5-6 with TRBJ1-2; 7 bases match TRBD1. This CDR3 is 18 amino acids long. Germline values: CDR1 SGHDT, CDR2 YYEEEE. V trimming: 0 bases; J trimming: 0 bases; junction bases outside the gene matches: 11. CDR3 in amino acids: CASSLVGLSDRTNYGYTF. The CDR3 bases are TGTGCCAGCAGCTTGGTAGGACTCTCGGACAGGACTAACTATGGCTACACCTTC.

This sequence joins TRBV24-1 and TRBJ2-7, with D possibly TRBD2 on 6 matching bases. With 9 bases removed from V and 7 bases from J, the gap between germline ends came to 18 bases. The CDR3 sequence is 13 residues long. Germline V gene sequence: CDR1 KGHDR, CDR2 SFDVKD. The CDR3 loop reads CATASGLVREQYF. Written as DNA, the CDR3 is TGTGCCACCGCTTCGGGACTGGTGAGGGAGCAGTACTTC.

J is TRBJ2-3 and V is TRBV28; possible D gene TRBD1, 6 bases. Germline values: CDR1 MDHEN, CDR2 SYDVKM. This CDR3 has 15 amino acids. V dropped 5 bases and J dropped 1 base, with 13 bases sitting between them. This chain's CDR3 is CASSIPGQGTDTQYF. For the CDR3, the DNA is TGTGCCAGCAGTATCCCGGGACAAGGCACAGATACGCAGTATTTT. Looking up the rest from reference TRBV28 and TRBJ2-3 gives the full variable domain: DVKVTQSSRYLVKRTGEKVFLECVQDMDHENMFWYRQDPGLGLRLIYFSYDVKMKEKGDIPEGYSVSREKKERFSLILESASTNQTSMYLCASSIPGQGTDTQYFGPGTRLTVL.

This rearrangement joins TRBV6-1 to TRBJ1-5; no definite D call. Trimming took 7 bases from V and 0 from J, leaving 16 bases between them. The CDR3 length is 16 residues. The germline V gene encodes CDR1 MNHNS and CDR2 SASEGT. The DNA for the CDR3 is TGTGCCAGCAATGAGGGTCTACCCAATAGCAATCAGCCCCAGCATTTT. This sequence encodes CASNEGLPNSNQPQHF.

The chain recombines TRBV30 with TRBJ1-5; D remains unclear. The CDR3 consists of 13 residues. The V gene lost 1 base and the J gene lost 3 bases, with 7 bases spanning the gap. Germline V gives CDR1 GTSNPN, CDR2 SVGIG (reference sequence). CDR3 amino acids: CAWSAGPNQPQHF. The DNA of the CDR3 is TGTGCCTGGAGTGCAGGACCCAATCAGCCCCAGCATTTT.

The V gene is TRBV28, the J gene TRBJ1-2, with D unclear. The CDR3 sequence is 14 residues long. V was trimmed by 7 bases and J by 6 bases, leaving 18 bases between them. Germline values: CDR1 MDHEN, CDR2 SYDVKM. In DNA form, the CDR3 reads TGTGCCAGCACCGCCCGACCGGCCAAACATGGCTACACCTTC. This gives the protein CASTARPAKHGYTF.

The genes are TRBV5-5 and TRBJ2-1, with TRBD1 as a possible D gene (6 bases). Trimming removed 0 bases from V and 6 bases from J, with 7 bases in between. CDR3 length equals 13 residues. The germline V gene encodes CDR1 SGHKS and CDR2 YYEKEE (reference sequence). CDR3 sequence reads: CASSLEGGNEQFF. CDR3 nucleotide sequence: TGTGCCAGCAGCTTGGAAGGGGGCAATGAGCAGTTCTTC.

The rearrangement joins TRBV7-2 to TRBJ2-5; 12 bases align to TRBD2. CDR3 length: 16 residues. V gave up 5 bases and J gave up 5 bases; unmatched junction bases: 9. Germline V CDR1 and CDR2: SGHTA, FQGNSA. CDR3 region: CASSPSTSGGMETQYF. In DNA, the CDR3 is TGTGCCAGCAGCCCTTCGACTAGCGGGGGTATGGAGACCCAGTACTTC.

The CDR3 region is CASSFDRGNTEAFF. CDR3 nucleotides: TGTGCCAGCAGCTTTGACAGGGGGAACACTGAAGCTTTCTTT. The chain is built from TRBV5-4 and TRBJ1-1; the match to TRBD1 covers 8 bases. V dropped 2 bases and J dropped 1; count of bases not matched to a gene: 1. Per the germline V gene, CDR1 is SGHNT and CDR2 is YYREEE (reference sequence). The CDR3 contains 14 residues.

The chain couples TRBV5-6 to TRBJ1-1; D not resolved. The CDR3 loop spans 14 amino acids. Looked up from germline, CDR1 is SGHDT and CDR2 is YYEEEE. The V and J ends lost 0 bases and 0 bases respectively, with 6 bases between them. This chain's CDR3 is CASSLGTVNTEAFF. CDR3 nucleotides: TGTGCCAGCAGCTTGGGTACAGTGAACACTGAAGCTTTCTTT. The whole variable domain, filled in from reference TRBV5-6 and TRBJ1-1, reads DAGVTQSPTHLIKTRGQQVTLRCSPKSGHDTVSWYQQALGQGPQFIFQYYEEEERQRGNFPDRFSGHQFPNYSSELNVNALLLGDSALYLCASSLGTVNTEAFFGQGTRLTVV.

The chain recombines TRBV14 with TRBJ2-2; a possible D gene is TRBD2 (6 bases). Per the germline V gene, CDR1 is SGHDN and CDR2 is FVKESK. The V and J ends lost 3 bases and 13 bases respectively, with 12 bases between them. This CDR3 is built from 12 residues. The CDR3 region is CASSQTRELLFF. DNA for the CDR3: TGTGCCAGCAGCCAGACTAGAGAGCTGCTGTTTTTT.

The chain recombines TRBV10-3 with TRBJ1-5; 9 bases are a match to TRBD1. The CDR3 extends over 15 amino acids. With 6 bases clipped from V and 1 base from J, the junction kept 4 bases outside the gene matches. Germline loops: CDR1 ENHRY, CDR2 SYGVKD. The CDR3 here is CAISGTGISNQPQHF. The CDR3 DNA is TGTGCCATCAGCGGGACAGGGATAAGCAATCAGCCCCAGCATTTT.

V usage is TRBV4-1 and J usage is TRBJ1-5; D may be TRBD1 (5 bases). There are 14 residues in the CDR3. The germline gives CDR1 MGHRA, CDR2 YSYEKL. V lost 4 bases and J lost 5, with 12 bases in between. For the CDR3, the DNA is TGCGCCAGCAGCCCAGGGAAAGGGTATCAGCCCCAGCATTTT. Its protein is CASSPGKGYQPQHF.

V is TRBV12-3 or TRBV12-4 and J is TRBJ1-1, with a tentative D call TRBD1 (5 bases). The CDR3 contains 13 residues. V lost 4 bases, J lost 10 bases, and 16 bases lay in between. DNA of the CDR3: TGTGCCAGCAGTTCAGGGCCGTCGGGAGGAGCTTTCTTT. It translates to CASSSGPSGGAFF.

The J gene is TRBJ1-1, the V gene TRBV28; 10 nucleotides align to TRBD1. CDR1 is MDHEN and CDR2 is SYDVKM in the germline V gene. The CDR3 spans 15 residues. The J segment lost 4 bases and the V segment lost 5 bases, leaving 7 bases of the junction unmatched. The CDR3 region is CASSPRTGGVTEAFF. In nucleotides, the CDR3 is TGTGCCAGCAGTCCCAGGACAGGGGGGGTCACTGAAGCTTTCTTT.

This rearrangement joins TRBV16 to TRBJ1-1; tentative D call: TRBD1 (5 bases). V dropped 4 bases and J dropped 13 bases, with 13 bases sitting between them. The V gene's germline CDR1 is KGHSY and CDR2 FQNENV. There are 11 residues in the CDR3. The CDR3 reads CASSLGGRLFF. CDR3 nucleotides: TGTGCCAGCAGCCTGGGGGGACGTCTTTTCTTT. The variable domain in full, with the rest retrieved from reference TRBV16 and TRBJ1-1, is GEEVAQTPKHLVRGEGQKAKLYCAPIKGHSYVFWYQQVLKNEFKFLISFQNENVFDETGMPKERFSAKCLPNSPCSLEIQATKLEDSAVYFCASSLGGRLFFGQGTRLTVV.

This chain links TRBV2 with TRBJ2-1; 7 bases map to TRBD2. CDR1 and CDR2 (germline): SNHLY, FYNNEI. Trimming removed 5 bases from V and 1 base from J; junction bases left unmatched: 14. The length of the CDR3 is 18 residues. The CDR3 reads CASSPRPRLALSYNEQFF. CDR3 nucleotide sequence: TGTGCCAGCAGTCCTCGGCCCCGACTAGCCCTATCCTACAATGAGCAGTTCTTC. Using reference TRBV2 and TRBJ2-1 for the parts outside the CDR3, the full variable domain is EPEVTQTPSHQVTQMGQEVILRCVPISNHLYFYWYRQILGQKVEFLVSFYNNEISEKSEIFDDQFSVERPDGSNFTLKIRSTKLEDSAMYFCASSPRPRLALSYNEQFFGPGTRLTVL.

A single count supports this clone. The chain couples TRBV5-1 to TRBJ2-3, with D unresolved. V was pared by 4 bases and J by 2 bases, with 8 bases between. From germline, CDR1 is SGHRS and CDR2 YFSETQ. CDR3 length: 13 amino acids. The CDR3 bases are TGCGCCAGCAGCAGCAGACCCACAGATACGCAGTATTTT. This codes for CASSSRPTDTQYF.

CDR3 amino acids: CASSGTTSFNYGYTF. CDR3 nucleotides: TGTGCCAGCTCAGGGACAACGTCTTTTAACTATGGCTACACCTTC. This chain joins TRBV18 and TRBJ1-2; possible D gene TRBD1, 6 bases. CDR3 length: 15 amino acids. The V end was cut by 5 bases, the J end by 1 base, with 14 bases between. CDR1 is KGHSH and CDR2 is LQKENI in the germline V gene.

This chain connects TRBV6-1 to TRBJ2-7, with D possibly matching TRBD1 (5 bases). This CDR3 region has 13 residues. With 3 bases removed from V and 5 bases from J, the gap between germline ends came to 11 bases. Germline CDR1 is MNHNS and CDR2 is SASEGT. The CDR3: CASSDAKGDEQYF. The DNA for the CDR3 is TGTGCCAGCAGTGATGCGAAAGGGGACGAGCAGTACTTC.

The gene calls are TRBV19 and TRBJ1-1; no firm D call. Germline V gene sequence: CDR1 LNHDA, CDR2 SQIVND (reference sequence). This CDR3 comprises 18 residues. V was pared by 1 base and J by 1 base, with 19 bases between. The CDR3 reads CASSIGQRWRDSNTEAFF. CDR3 nucleotide sequence: TGTGCCAGTAGTATAGGGCAACGTTGGAGGGATTCGAACACTGAAGCTTTCTTT. Combining the CDR3 with reference TRBV19 and TRBJ1-1 gives the whole variable domain DGGITQSPKYLFRKEGQNVTLSCEQNLNHDAMYWYRQDPGQGLRLIYYSQIVNDFQKGDIAEGYSVSREKKESFPLTVTSAQKNPTAFYLCASSIGQRWRDSNTEAFFGQGTRLTVV.

The chain employs TRBV11-3 and TRBJ1-5; 12 nucleotides match TRBD1. V gave up 5 bases and J gave up 2 bases; unmatched junction bases: 16. In germline, CDR1 is SGHNT, CDR2 YENEEA. The CDR3 spans 20 residues. CDR3: CASSLTRPGQGATGNQPQHF. In DNA form, the CDR3 reads TGTGCCAGCAGCCTAACACGACCGGGACAGGGGGCCACTGGCAATCAGCCCCAGCATTTT.

The gene calls are TRBV7-9 and TRBJ1-1; TRBD1 is a possible D gene (5 bases). This CDR3 is 13 amino acids long. Between the trimmed V and J ends, which lost 6 bases and 8 bases, there was a span of 16 bases. CDR1 SEHNR and CDR2 FQNEAQ come from the germline V gene (reference sequence). The CDR3 DNA reads as TGTGCCAGCAGTTCAGCGGGCCAGGGAGAAGCTTTCTTT. This translates into CASSSAGQGEAFF.

Comments on this clone: Other DNA sequences in this sample translate to the same CDR3. The chain couples TRBV19 to TRBJ1-1; D uncertain. The V gene lost 11 bases and the J gene lost 0 bases, with 13 bases spanning the gap. The CDR3 extends over 13 amino acids. Germline CDR1 LNHDA, CDR2 SQIVND (reference sequence). The CDR3 reads CASRGQLNTEAFF. The CDR3 region has the DNA TGTGCCTCCCGGGGTCAATTGAACACTGAAGCTTTCTTT.

The gene calls are TRBV10-1 and TRBJ2-2; D not resolved. This CDR3 has 13 residues. Germline CDR1 is WNHNN and CDR2 is SYGVQD (reference sequence). Trimming removed 6 bases at V and 0 bases at J, with 5 bases between. CDR3 nucleotides: TGCGCCAGCAGGCAGGCGAACACCGGGGAGCTGTTTTTT. It yields the protein CASRQANTGELFF.

The rearrangement uses TRBV6-5 and TRBJ1-1, with a tentative D call TRBD1 (6 bases). Trimming took off 4 bases at V and 0 bases at J, with 9 bases between the two ends. Germline V gene data show CDR1 as MNHEY and CDR2 as SVGAGI. This CDR3 has 14 amino acids. The CDR3 reads CASSSGDLNTEAFF. The DNA for the CDR3 is TGTGCCAGCAGTTCAGGGGATTTGAACACTGAAGCTTTCTTT.

The chain recombines TRBV28 with TRBJ1-2, with TRBD1 matching over 7 bases. CDR1 is MDHEN and CDR2 is SYDVKM in the germline V gene. The V gene end was trimmed by 8 bases and the J gene end by 5 bases; junction bases not matched to a gene: 8. This CDR3 has 13 residues. The CDR3 here is CASVDRVTYGYTF. In DNA, the CDR3 is TGTGCCAGCGTTGACAGGGTAACATATGGCTACACCTTC.

This clone appeared a single time. The chain combines TRBV15 with TRBJ2-1; D call uncertain. Germline lookup yields CDR1 LNHNV and CDR2 YYDKDF (reference sequence). Trimming removed 1 base from V and 5 bases from J, with 9 bases in between. This CDR3 region has 14 residues. This CDR3 reads CATSRVNTDNEQFF. Written as DNA, the CDR3 is TGTGCCACCAGCAGAGTAAACACTGACAATGAGCAGTTCTTC. The variable domain in full, completed from reference TRBV15 and TRBJ2-1, reads DAMVIQNPRYQVTQFGKPVTLSCSQTLNHNVMYWYQQKSSQAPKLLFHYYDKDFNNEADTPDNFQSRRPNTSFCFLDIRSPGLGDTAMYLCATSRVNTDNEQFFGPGTRLTVL.